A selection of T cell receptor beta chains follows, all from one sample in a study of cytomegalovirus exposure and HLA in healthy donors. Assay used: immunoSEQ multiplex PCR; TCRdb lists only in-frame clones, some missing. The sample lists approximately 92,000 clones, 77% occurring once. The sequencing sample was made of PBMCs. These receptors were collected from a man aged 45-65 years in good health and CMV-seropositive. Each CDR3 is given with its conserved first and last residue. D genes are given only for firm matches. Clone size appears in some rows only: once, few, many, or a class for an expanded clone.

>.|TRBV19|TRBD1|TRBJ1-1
TGTGCCAGTAGCCGACAGGGGAACACTGAAGCTTTCTTT
CASSRQGNTEAFF
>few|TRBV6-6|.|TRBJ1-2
TGTGCCAGCAGTTACCCCACTGACAGGAACTATGGCTACACCTTC
CASSYPTDRNYGYTF
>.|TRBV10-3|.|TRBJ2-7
TGTGCCATCAGTGACGGGTACGAGCAGTACTTC
CAISDGYEQYF
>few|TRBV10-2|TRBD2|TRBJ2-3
TGCGCCAGCACCCGCGGGGGGGGGACTGATACGCAGTATTTT
CASTRGGGTDTQYF
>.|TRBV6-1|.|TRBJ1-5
TGTGCCAGCAGTCGGGGGAGCAATCAGCCCCAGAATTTT
CASSRGSNQPQNF
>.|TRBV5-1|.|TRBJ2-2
TGCGCCAGCAGCTTGGAGGTTAGCGCCTCGGGCACCGGGGAGCTGTTTTTT
CASSLEVSASGTGELFF
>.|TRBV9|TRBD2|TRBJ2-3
TGTGCCAGCAGCGTCTCCAGCGGGGTGGTAGATACGCAGTATTTT
CASSVSSGVVDTQYF
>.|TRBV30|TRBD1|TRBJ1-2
TGTGCCTGGAGCGAACCGACAGGGCGCGCCTATGGCTACACCTTC
CAWSEPTGRAYGYTF
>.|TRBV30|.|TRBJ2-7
TGTGCCTGGTCCTCCCCCCCGGTCGAGCAGTACTTC
CAWSSPPVEQYF
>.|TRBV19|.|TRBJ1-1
TGTGCCAGTAGTATACTCCCGACAGTGAACACTGAAGCTTTCTTT
CASSILPTVNTEAFF
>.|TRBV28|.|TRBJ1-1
TGTGCCAGCAGCGACAGGAACGAAGCTTTCTTT
CASSDRNEAFF
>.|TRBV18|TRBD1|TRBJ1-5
TGTGCCAGCTCACCAGGACAGGGGACAAACAATCAGCCCCAGCATTTT
CASSPGQGTNNQPQHF
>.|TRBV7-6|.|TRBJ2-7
TGTGCCAGCAGTCAGGGGACTGGCGGGGGTCGGGAGCAGTACTTC
CASSQGTGGGREQYF
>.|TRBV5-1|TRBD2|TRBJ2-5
TGCGCCAGCGCACGGTGGAGCGGGGGGCAAGAGACCCAGTACTTC
CASARWSGGQETQYF
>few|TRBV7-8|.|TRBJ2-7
TGTGCCAGCAGCCCCCGTCAGGGTCCTTCCTACGAGCAGTACTTC
CASSPRQGPSYEQYF
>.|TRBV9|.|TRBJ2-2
TGTGCCAGCAGCGTAGTTAGCGATGGTGGAACCGGGGAGCTGTTTTTT
CASSVVSDGGTGELFF
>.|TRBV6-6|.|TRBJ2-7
TGTGCCAGCAGTGTGGGGGGCTACGAGCAGTACTTC
CASSVGGYEQYF
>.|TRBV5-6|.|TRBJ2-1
TGTGCCAGCAGCTTGGCCGGTTTGGCGGGGGCGAACAATGAGCAGTTCTTC
CASSLAGLAGANNEQFF
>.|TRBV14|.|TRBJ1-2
TGTGCCAGCAGCCCGTTAGAGGCCAATGGCTACACCTTC
CASSPLEANGYTF
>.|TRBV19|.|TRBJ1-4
TGTGCCAGTAGCATTTTGTCTAATGAAAAACTGTTTTTT
CASSILSNEKLFF
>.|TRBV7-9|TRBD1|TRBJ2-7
TGTGCCAGCAACAGACAGGGGAGAAACGAGCAGTACTTC
CASNRQGRNEQYF
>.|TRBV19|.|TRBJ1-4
TGTGCCAGTAGTCTCGGGAGCCCGGAAAAACTGTTTTTT
CASSLGSPEKLFF
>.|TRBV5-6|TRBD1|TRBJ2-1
TGTGCCAGCAGCTTGGACAGGGGTAGTGAGCAGTTCTTC
CASSLDRGSEQFF
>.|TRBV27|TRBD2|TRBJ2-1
TGTGCCAGCAGTTTAGGGAGGGTTAGCTCCTACAATGAGCAGTTCTTC
CASSLGRVSSYNEQFF
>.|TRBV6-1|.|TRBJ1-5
TGTGCCAGCAGTGAAAGGCAGGGGCCTCAGCCCCAGCATTTT
CASSERQGPQPQHF
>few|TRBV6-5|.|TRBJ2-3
TGTGCCAGCAGTTACGGCGGAAATACGCAGTATTTT
CASSYGGNTQYF
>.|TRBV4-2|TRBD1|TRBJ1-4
TGTGCCAGCAGCCAGAGACAGGGGGCCGCGGATGAAAAACTGTTTTTT
CASSQRQGAADEKLFF
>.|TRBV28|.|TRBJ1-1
TGTGCCAGCAGTTTAAGCTTACTGAACACTGAAGCTTTCTTT
CASSLSLLNTEAFF
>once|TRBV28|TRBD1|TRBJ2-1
TGTGCCATGGCCCAGGGGGCACGGTACAATGAGCAGTTCTTC
CAMAQGARYNEQFF
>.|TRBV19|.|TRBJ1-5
TGTGCCAGTAGTATGGTTACAGGTAATCAGCCCCAGCATTTT
CASSMVTGNQPQHF
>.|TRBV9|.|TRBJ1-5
TGTGCCAGCAGCGTATGTTGGGACACTACGTATAGCAATCAGCCCCAGAATTTT
CASSVCWDTTYSNQPQNF
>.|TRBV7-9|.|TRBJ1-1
TGTGCCAGCAGTGAGGCCGGGACAATGAACACTGAAGCTTTCTTT
CASSEAGTMNTEAFF
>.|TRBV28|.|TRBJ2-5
TGTGCCAGCAGTTTAGTTGGGGGCACGGAGACCCAGTACTTC
CASSLVGGTETQYF
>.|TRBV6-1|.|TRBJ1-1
TGTGCCAGCAATCTACAAACAGGGAACACTGAAGCTTTCTTT
CASNLQTGNTEAFF
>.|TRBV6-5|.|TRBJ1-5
TGTGCCAGCAGCCCCGGGGGGGGGAGCAATCAGCCCCAGCATTTT
CASSPGGGSNQPQHF
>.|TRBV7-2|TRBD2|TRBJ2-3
TGTGCCAGCAGCTTAGCGCTGAGACTAGCGGCCAATGCAGATACGCAGTATTTT
CASSLALRLAANADTQYF
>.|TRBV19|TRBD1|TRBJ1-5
TGTGCCAGTAGTCACAGGGGGACTAATAGCAATCAGCCCCAGCATTTT
CASSHRGTNSNQPQHF
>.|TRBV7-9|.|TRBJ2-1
TGTGCCAGCAGCTTAAATCCCGGACAGCCGAACAATGAGCAGTTCTTC
CASSLNPGQPNNEQFF
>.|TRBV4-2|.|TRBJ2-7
TGTGCCAGCAGCCAAGGGCCCCAGCAGTACTTC
CASSQGPQQYF
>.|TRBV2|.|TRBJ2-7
TGTGCCAGCAGTGGGGGAGCCTACGAGCAGTACTTC
CASSGGAYEQYF
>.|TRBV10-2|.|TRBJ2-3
TGCGCCAGCACAGGCCCACCCACAGATACGCAGTATTTT
CASTGPPTDTQYF
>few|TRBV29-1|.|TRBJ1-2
TGCAGCGTTCAACGGGATACGTATGGCTACCCCTTC
CSVQRDTYGYPF
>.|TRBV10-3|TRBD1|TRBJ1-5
TGTGCCATCAGTGAGTCGGGACAGGGAATATCAGAGCCCCAGCATTTT
CAISESGQGISEPQHF
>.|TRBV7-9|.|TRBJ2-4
TGTGCCAGCAGCCTCACACGAAACATTCAGTACTTC
CASSLTRNIQYF
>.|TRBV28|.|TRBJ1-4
TGTGCCAGCAGTTTTAGGGGGGGCTCTGAAAAACTGTTTTTT
CASSFRGGSEKLFF
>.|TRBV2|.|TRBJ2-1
TGTGCCGGGGGGGGGCTCGGGGGCGGCAATGAGCAGTTCTTC
CAGGGLGGGNEQFF
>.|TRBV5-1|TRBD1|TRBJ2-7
TGCGCCAGCAGCAACCCGGGACAGGACTACGAGCAGTACTTC
CASSNPGQDYEQYF
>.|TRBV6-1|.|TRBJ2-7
TGTGCCAGCAGTGAATTAGGGGCGTCCTACGAGCAGTACTTC
CASSELGASYEQYF
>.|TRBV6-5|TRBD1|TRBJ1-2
TGTGCCAGCAGTTACAGGGGGCGGTATGGCTACACCTTC
CASSYRGRYGYTF
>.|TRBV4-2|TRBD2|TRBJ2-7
TGTGCCAGCAGCCAAGCTTCGCGGGGGGGCAAGGGCGAGCAGTACTTC
CASSQASRGGKGEQYF
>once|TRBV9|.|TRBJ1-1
TGTGCCAGCAGACTGGGACAGAACACTGAAGCTTTCTTT
CASRLGQNTEAFF
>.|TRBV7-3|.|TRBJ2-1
TGTGCCAGCAGCTTCATGGAGTACGGTGAGCAGTTCTTC
CASSFMEYGEQFF
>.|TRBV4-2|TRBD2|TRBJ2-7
TGTGCCAGCAGCCAAGGAGCGGGGGCTTACTACGAGCAGTACTTC
CASSQGAGAYYEQYF
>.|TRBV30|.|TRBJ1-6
TGTGCCTGGCAGAAACAGGGTTCTTACTATAATTCACCCCTCCACTTT
CAWQKQGSYYNSPLHF
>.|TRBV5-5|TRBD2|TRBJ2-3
TGTGCCAGCAGCCCCGAGGGACTAGCGGGGGGGCCTTGGACAGATACGCAGTATTTT
CASSPEGLAGGPWTDTQYF
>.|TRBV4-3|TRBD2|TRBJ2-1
TGCGCCAGCAGCCAAGATGGCGGAGCGGGGGGTTCCTACAATGAGCAGTTCTTC
CASSQDGGAGGSYNEQFF
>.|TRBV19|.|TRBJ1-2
TGTGCCAGTCGAGCGGGCAGCCCCTATGGCTACACCTTC
CASRAGSPYGYTF
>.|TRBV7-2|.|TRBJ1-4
TGTGCCAGCAGCCCTTATAATGAAAAACTGTTTTTT
CASSPYNEKLFF